The entry below describes one TCR beta chain. Its antigen is not known. The data originate from a study of OX40 agonist ivuxolimab in advanced cancers. The wider study: Those enrolled were roughly 80% male, with a mean age of around 58 years and ages from roughly 20 to 90. Enrollees could have had prior anti-PD-1, anti-PD-L1 or anti-CTLA-4 therapy, which around 40% had received. Study-level findings and limits: On average, CD8+ T cells had more expanded clones than CD4+.

The method was immunoSEQ multiplex PCR; TCRdb's version includes in-frame clones alone and lacks a portion of them. The sample yields tens of thousands of clones, roughly 94% seen once. The germline V gene has CDR1 SNHLY and CDR2 FYNNEI. Trimming cost V 2 bases and J 4 bases, with 12 bases left between them. This CDR3 is built from 15 residues. The source was CD4+ or CD8+ T cells sorted from blood, collected in a trial of the OX40 agonist ivuxolimab. This chain links TRBV2 with TRBJ1-3; D gene uncertain. This receptor was identified in an adult with an advanced solid tumor such as melanoma, head and neck, liver or kidney cancer. The CDR3 sequence is CASSEQVYKGNTIYF. CDR3 sequence (DNA): TGTGCCAGCAGTGAACAGGTCTACAAGGGAAACACCATATATTTT.